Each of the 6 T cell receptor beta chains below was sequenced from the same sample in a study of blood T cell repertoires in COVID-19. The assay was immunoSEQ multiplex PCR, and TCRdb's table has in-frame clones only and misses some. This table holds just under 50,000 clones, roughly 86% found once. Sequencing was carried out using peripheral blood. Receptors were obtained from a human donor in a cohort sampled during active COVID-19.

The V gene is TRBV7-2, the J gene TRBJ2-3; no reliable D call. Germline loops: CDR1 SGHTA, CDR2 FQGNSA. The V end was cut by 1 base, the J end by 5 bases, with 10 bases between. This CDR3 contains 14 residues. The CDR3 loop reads CASSLDLVLDTQYF. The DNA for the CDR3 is TGTGCCAGCAGCTTAGACCTAGTCTTAGATACGCAGTATTTT. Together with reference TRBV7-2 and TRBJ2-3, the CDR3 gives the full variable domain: GAGVSQSPSNKVTEKGKDVELRCDPISGHTALYWYRQSLGQGLEFLIYFQGNSAPDKSGLPSDRFSAERTGGSVSTLTIQRTQQEDSAVYLCASSLDLVLDTQYFGPGTRLTVL.

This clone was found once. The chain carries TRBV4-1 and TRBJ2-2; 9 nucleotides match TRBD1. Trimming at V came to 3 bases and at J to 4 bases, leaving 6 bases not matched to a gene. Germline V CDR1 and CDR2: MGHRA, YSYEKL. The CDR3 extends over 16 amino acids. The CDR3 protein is CASSQGDRAITGELFF. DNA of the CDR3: TGCGCCAGCAGCCAGGGGGACAGGGCGATCACCGGGGAGCTGTTTTTT.

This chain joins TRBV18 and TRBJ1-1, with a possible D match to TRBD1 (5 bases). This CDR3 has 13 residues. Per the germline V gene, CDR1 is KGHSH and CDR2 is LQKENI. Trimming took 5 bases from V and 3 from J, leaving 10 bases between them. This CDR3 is CASSGALYTEAFF. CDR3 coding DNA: TGTGCCAGCTCAGGGGCTCTATACACTGAAGCTTTCTTT.

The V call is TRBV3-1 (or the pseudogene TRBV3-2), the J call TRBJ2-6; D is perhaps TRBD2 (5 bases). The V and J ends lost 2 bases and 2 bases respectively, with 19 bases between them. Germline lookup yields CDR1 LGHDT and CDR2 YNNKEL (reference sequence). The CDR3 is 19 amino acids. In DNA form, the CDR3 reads TGTGCCAGCAGCCAACAAGGTGGGAGACCACTCACTGGGGCCAACGTCCTGACTTTC. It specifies CASSQQGGRPLTGANVLTF.

The CDR3 DNA reads TGTGCCAGCAGCTTGGGCAGCGTGAACACTGAAGCTTTCTTT. Translating it yields CASSLGSVNTEAFF. This chain links TRBV5-4 with TRBJ1-1; D uncertain. With 0 bases removed from V and 0 bases from J, the gap between germline ends came to 6 bases. From germline, CDR1 is SGHNT and CDR2 YYREEE (reference sequence). This CDR3 has 14 amino acids. The variable domain in full, completed from reference TRBV5-4 and TRBJ1-1, reads ETGVTQSPTHLIKTRGQQVTLRCSSQSGHNTVSWYQQALGQGPQFIFQYYREEENGRGNFPPRFSGLQFPNYSSELNVNALELDDSALYLCASSLGSVNTEAFFGQGTRLTVV.

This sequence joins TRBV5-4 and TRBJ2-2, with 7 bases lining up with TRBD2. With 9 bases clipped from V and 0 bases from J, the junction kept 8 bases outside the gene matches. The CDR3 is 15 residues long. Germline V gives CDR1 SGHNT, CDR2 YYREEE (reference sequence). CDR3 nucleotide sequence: TGTGCCACGAAAGCCAGCGGGACGAACACCGGGGAGCTGTTTTTT. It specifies CATKASGTNTGELFF.